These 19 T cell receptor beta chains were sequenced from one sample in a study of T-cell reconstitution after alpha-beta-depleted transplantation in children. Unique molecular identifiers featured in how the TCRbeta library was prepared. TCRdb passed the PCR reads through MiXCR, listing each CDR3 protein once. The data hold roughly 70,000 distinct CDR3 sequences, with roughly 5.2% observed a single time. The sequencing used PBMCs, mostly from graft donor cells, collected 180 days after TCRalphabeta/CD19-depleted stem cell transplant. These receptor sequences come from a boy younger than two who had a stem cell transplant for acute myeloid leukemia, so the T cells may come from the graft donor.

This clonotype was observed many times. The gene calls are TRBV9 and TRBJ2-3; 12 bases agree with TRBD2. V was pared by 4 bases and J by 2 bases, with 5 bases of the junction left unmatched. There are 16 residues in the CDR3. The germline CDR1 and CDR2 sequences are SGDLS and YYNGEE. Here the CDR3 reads CASSSWTSGDTDTQYF. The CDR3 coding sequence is TGTGCCAGCAGCAGCTGGACTAGCGGGGACACAGATACGCAGTATTTT.

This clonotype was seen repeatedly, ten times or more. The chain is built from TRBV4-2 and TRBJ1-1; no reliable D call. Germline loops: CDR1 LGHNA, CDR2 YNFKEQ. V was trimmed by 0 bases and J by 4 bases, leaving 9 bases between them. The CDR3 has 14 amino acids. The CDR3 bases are TGTGCCAGCAGCCAAGAACCAGGCAGCACTGAAGCTTTCTTT. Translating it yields CASSQEPGSTEAFF.

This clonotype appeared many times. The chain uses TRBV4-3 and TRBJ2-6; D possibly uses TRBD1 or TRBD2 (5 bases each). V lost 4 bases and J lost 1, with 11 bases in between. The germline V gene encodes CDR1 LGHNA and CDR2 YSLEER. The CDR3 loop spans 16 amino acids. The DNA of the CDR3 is TGCGCCAGCAGCCCGGCGAGGGGATCTGGGGCCAACGTCCTGACTTTC. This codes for CASSPARGSGANVLTF.

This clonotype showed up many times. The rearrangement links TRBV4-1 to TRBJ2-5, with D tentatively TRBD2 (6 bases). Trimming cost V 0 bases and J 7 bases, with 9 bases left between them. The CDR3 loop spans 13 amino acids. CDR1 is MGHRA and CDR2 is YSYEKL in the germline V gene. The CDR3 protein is CASSQEGTLTQYF. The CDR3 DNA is TGCGCCAGCAGCCAAGAAGGGACTCTGACCCAGTACTTC.

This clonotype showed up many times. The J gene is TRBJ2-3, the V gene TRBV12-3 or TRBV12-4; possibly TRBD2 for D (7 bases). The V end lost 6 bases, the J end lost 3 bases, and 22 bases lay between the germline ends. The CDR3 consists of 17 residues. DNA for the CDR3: TGTGCCAGCAGATCGAGGGGGGGCCTGGCCCGGACAGATACGCAGTATTTT. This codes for CASRSRGGLARTDTQYF.

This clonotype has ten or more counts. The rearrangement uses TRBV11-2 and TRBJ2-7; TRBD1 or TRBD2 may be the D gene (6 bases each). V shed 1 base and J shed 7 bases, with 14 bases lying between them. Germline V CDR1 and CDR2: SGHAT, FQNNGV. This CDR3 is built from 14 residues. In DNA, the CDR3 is TGTGCCAGCAGCTTAGTTTTGGGGGCGGGGGAGCAGTACGTC. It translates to CASSLVLGAGEQYV.

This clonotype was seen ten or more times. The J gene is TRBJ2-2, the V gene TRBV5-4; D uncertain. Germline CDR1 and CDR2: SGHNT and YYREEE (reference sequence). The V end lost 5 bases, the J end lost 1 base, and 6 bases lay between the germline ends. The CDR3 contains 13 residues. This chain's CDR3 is CASRVQNTGELFF. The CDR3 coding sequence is TGTGCCAGCAGGGTCCAGAACACCGGGGAGCTGTTTTTT.

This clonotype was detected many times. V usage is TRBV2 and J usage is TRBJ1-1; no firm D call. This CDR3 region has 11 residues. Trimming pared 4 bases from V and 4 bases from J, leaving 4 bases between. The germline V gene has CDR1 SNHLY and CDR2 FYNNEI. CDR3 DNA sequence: TGTGCCAGCAGTGTGGGCACTGAAGCTTTCTTT. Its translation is CASSVGTEAFF.

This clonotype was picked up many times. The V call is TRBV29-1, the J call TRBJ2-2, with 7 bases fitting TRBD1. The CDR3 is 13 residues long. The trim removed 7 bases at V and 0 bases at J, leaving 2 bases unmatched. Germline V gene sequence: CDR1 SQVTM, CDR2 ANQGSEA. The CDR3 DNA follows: TGCAGCGCCGGACAGGCGAACACCGGGGAGCTGTTTTTT. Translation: CSAGQANTGELFF.

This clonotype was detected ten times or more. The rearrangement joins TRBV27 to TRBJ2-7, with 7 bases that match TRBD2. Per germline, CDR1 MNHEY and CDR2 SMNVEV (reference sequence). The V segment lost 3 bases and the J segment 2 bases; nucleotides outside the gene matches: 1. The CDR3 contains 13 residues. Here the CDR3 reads CASSLTSTYEQYF. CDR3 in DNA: TGTGCCAGCAGTTTGACTAGCACCTACGAGCAGTACTTC.

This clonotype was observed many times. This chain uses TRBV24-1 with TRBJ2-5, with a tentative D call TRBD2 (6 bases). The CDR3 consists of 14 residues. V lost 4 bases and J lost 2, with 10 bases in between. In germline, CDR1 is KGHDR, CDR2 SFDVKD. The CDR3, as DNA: TGTGCCACCAGTGACCCCGGGAGACAAGAGACCCAGTACTTC. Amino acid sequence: CATSDPGRQETQYF.

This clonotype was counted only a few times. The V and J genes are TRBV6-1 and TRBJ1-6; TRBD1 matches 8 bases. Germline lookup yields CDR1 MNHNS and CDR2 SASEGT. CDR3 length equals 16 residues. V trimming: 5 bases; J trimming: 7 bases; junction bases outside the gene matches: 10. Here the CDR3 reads CASSPRASGGNSPLHF. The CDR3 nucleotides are TGTGCCAGCAGTCCACGCGCGTCAGGGGGCAATTCACCCCTCCACTTT.

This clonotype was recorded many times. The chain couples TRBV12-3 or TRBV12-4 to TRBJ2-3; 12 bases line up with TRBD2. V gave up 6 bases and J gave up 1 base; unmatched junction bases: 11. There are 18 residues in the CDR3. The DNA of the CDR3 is TGTGCCAGCAGCGCCGGGACTAGCGGGCCGGGAGGCACAGATACGCAGTATTTT. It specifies CASSAGTSGPGGTDTQYF.

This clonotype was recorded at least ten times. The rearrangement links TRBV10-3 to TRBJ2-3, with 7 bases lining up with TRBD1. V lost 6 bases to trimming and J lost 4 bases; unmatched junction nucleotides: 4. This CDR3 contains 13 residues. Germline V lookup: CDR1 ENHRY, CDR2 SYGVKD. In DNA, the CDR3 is TGTGCCATCAGACCCGGGACAGCAGATACGCAGTATTTT. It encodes CAIRPGTADTQYF.

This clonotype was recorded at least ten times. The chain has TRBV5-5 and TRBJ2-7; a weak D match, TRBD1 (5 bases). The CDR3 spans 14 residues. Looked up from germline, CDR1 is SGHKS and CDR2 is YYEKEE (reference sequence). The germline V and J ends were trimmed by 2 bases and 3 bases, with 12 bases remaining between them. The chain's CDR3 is CASSFGHFLYEQYF. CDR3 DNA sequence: TGTGCCAGCAGCTTTGGACATTTTCTCTACGAGCAGTACTTC.

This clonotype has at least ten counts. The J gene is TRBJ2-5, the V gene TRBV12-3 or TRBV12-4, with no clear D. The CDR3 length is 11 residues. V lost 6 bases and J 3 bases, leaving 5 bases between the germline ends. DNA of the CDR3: TGTGCCAGCAGCTTAAAAGAGACCCAGTACTTC. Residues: CASSLKETQYF.

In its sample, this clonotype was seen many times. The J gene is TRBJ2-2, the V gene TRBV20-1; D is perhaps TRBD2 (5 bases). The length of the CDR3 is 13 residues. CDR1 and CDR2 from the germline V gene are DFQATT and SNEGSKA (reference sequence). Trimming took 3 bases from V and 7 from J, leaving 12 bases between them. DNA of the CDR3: TGCAGTGCTAGGGAACCTAGCATCGGGGAGCTGTTTTTT. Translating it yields CSAREPSIGELFF.

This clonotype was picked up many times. The CDR3 spells CASSVFNEQFF. The CDR3 nucleotides are TGTGCCAGCAGTGTTTTCAATGAGCAGTTCTTC. The chain carries TRBV6-1 and TRBJ2-1, with no clear D. CDR3 length: 11 amino acids. Trimming stripped 4 bases from V and 6 bases from J, with 4 bases between. The germline V gene has CDR1 MNHNS and CDR2 SASEGT.

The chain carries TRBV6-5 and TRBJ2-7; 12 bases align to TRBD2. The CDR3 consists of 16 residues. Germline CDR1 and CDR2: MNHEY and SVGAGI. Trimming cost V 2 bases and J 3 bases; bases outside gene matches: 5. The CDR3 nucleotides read TGTGCCAGCAGTTACAGGCTGACTAGCGGGGGCTACGAGCAGTACGTC. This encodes CASSYRLTSGGYEQYV.